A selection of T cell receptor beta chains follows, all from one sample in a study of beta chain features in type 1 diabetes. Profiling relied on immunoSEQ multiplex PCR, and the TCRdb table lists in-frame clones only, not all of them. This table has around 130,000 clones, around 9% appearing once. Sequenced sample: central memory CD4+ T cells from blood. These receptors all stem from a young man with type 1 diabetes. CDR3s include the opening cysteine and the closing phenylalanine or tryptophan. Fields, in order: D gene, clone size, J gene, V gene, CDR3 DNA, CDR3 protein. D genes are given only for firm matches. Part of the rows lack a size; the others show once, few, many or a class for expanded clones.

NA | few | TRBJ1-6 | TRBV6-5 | TGTGCCAGCAGTTACCGGGACATAGGGTATTCACCCCTCCACTTT | CASSYRDIGYSPLHF
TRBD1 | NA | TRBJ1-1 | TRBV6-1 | TGTGCCAGCAGTGAACGGAGGGGGCGAGCTTTCTTT | CASSERRGRAFF
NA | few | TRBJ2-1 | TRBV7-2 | TGTGCCAGCAGCCCCCTCGGGGGAAGATATGAGCAGTTCTTC | CASSPLGGRYEQFF
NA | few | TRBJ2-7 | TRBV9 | TGTGCCAGCAGCGTAGATCTTCAGGGGTTCGAGCAGTACTTC | CASSVDLQGFEQYF
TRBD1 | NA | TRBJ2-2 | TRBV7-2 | TGTGCCAGCAGCTTAGACAGGGGGATGATCACCGGGGAGCTGTTTTTT | CASSLDRGMITGELFF
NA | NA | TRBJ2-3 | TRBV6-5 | TGTGCCAGCGGGAGTTCGGATACGCAGTATTTT | CASGSSDTQYF
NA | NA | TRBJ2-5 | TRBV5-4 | TGTGCCAGCAGCCAAGATCGTTCGGCGGGACAAGAGACCCAGTACTTC | CASSQDRSAGQETQYF
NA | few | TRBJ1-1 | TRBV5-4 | TGTGCCAGCAGACTAACACCAATGAACACTGAAGCTTTCTTT | CASRLTPMNTEAFF
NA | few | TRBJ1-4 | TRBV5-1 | TGCGCCAGCAGCCGACAGCCATCTAATGAAAAACTGTTTTTT | CASSRQPSNEKLFF
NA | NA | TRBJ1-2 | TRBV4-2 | TGTGCCAGCAGCCAAGATTTCAGTTCTGGCAGCTATGGCTACACCTTC | CASSQDFSSGSYGYTF
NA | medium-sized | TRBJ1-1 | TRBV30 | TGTGCCTGCCTCTATCAGGAGAACACTGAAGCTTTCTTT | CACLYQENTEAFF
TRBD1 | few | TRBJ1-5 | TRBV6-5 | TGTGCCAGCAGGACAGGGGTGGGTCAGCCCCAGCATTTT | CASRTGVGQPQHF
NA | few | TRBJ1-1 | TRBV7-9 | TGTGCCAGCACAATTTCGGCAGCCAGGCTGAACACTGAAGCTTTCTTT | CASTISAARLNTEAFF
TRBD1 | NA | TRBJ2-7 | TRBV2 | TGTGCCAGCAGTGAGCCGGGACAGGGCCGCTCCTACGAGCAGTACTTC | CASSEPGQGRSYEQYF
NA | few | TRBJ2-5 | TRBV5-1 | TGCGCCAGCAGCTCGGAGGGGGCAGTGAGAGAGACCCAGTACTTC | CASSSEGAVRETQYF
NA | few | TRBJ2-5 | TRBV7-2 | TGTGCCAGCAGCTTAGTCGGGGGTGAAGAGACCCAGTACTTC | CASSLVGGEETQYF
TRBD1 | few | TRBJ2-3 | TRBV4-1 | TGCGCCAGCAGCCAAGACGCAGGACAGGGTTTAGGTACGCAGTATTTT | CASSQDAGQGLGTQYF
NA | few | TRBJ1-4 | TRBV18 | TGTGCCAGCTCACCGAACCTTCAGGGGACTAATGAAAAACTGTTTTTT | CASSPNLQGTNEKLFF
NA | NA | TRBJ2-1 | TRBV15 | TGTGCCACCAGCAGAGGACTCCCCGGCTCCTACAATGAGCAGTTCTTC | CATSRGLPGSYNEQFF
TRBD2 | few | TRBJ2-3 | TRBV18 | TGTGCCAGCTCACCACGGACGGGGAGGGCCACAGATACGCAGTATTTT | CASSPRTGRATDTQYF
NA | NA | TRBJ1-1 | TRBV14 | TGTGCCAGCAGCTTCTATACTGGGTTCTTTGGAGGTTTAGCTGAAGCTTTCTTT | CASSFYTGFFGGLAEAFF
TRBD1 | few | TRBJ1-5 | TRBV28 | TGTGCCAGCAAGACAGGGGGAGGGCAGCCCCAGCATTTT | CASKTGGGQPQHF
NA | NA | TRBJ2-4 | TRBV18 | TGTGCCAGCTCACCACCGCAGGGGCTAAACATTCAGTACTTC | CASSPPQGLNIQYF
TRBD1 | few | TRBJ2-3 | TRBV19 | TGTGCCAGTAGCCCGACAGGGGAAGATACGCAGTATTTT | CASSPTGEDTQYF
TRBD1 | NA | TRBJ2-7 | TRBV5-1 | TGCGCCAGCAGCAGGGGGACAGGGGCGGGTGAAGAGCAGTACTTC | CASSRGTGAGEEQYF
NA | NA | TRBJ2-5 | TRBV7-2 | TGTGCCAGCAGCTTAGAGTGGGCAGGGGGGACTGCGAGCCAGTACTTC | CASSLEWAGGTASQYF
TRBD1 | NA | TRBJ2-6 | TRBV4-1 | TGCGCCAGCAGCCGTTTGCTGACAGGGGACGGGGCCAACGTCCTGACTTTC | CASSRLLTGDGANVLTF
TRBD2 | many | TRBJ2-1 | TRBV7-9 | TGTGCCAGCAGCCTCGGGACTACCAATGAGCAGTTCTTC | CASSLGTTNEQFF
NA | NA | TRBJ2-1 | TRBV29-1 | TGCAGCGTTGAAGGGGGGCCCAACGGGGAGCAGTTCTTC | CSVEGGPNGEQFF
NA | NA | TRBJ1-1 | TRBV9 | TGTGCCAGCAGCCCCCGGGAGAGCCAGGGAGGGAACACTGAAGCTTTCTTT | CASSPRESQGGNTEAFF
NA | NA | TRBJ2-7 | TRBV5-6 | TGTGCCAGCAGGGGCCGGGACAAAACCTACGAGCAGTACTTC | CASRGRDKTYEQYF
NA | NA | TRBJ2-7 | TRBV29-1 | TGCAGCGTGCGGGATTACGAGCAGTACTTC | CSVRDYEQYF
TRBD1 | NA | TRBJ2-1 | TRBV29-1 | TGCAGCGTTGAAGAAGCAGGGGGTAGTCCGTTCTTC | CSVEEAGGSPFF
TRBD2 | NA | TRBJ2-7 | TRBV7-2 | TGTGCCAGCAGCTTAGTAACGGGGGGGGCCTACGAGCAGTACTTC | CASSLVTGGAYEQYF
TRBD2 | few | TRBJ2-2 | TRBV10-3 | TGTGCCATCTCCGATAGCGGGGGAACAACCGGGGAGCTGTTTTTT | CAISDSGGTTGELFF
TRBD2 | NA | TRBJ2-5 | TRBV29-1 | TGCAGCGTAAGACTAGCGGGGCGCCCAGAGACCCAGTACTTC | CSVRLAGRPETQYF
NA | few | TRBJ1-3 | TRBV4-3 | TGCGCCAGCAGCCCCACAGGGCCCTACGCTGGAAACACCATATATTTT | CASSPTGPYAGNTIYF
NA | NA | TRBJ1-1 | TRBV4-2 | TGTGCCAGCAGCCTAAAGGAGGGGCAGACTGAAGCTTTCTTT | CASSLKEGQTEAFF
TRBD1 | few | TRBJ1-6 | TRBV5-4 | TGTGCCAGCAGCTCCCGGGACAGACTAAATTCACCCCTCCACTTT | CASSSRDRLNSPLHF
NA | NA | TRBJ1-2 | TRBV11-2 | TGTGCCAGCAGCTTTCCAAGGGAGCAGACTAACTATGGCTACACCTTC | CASSFPREQTNYGYTF